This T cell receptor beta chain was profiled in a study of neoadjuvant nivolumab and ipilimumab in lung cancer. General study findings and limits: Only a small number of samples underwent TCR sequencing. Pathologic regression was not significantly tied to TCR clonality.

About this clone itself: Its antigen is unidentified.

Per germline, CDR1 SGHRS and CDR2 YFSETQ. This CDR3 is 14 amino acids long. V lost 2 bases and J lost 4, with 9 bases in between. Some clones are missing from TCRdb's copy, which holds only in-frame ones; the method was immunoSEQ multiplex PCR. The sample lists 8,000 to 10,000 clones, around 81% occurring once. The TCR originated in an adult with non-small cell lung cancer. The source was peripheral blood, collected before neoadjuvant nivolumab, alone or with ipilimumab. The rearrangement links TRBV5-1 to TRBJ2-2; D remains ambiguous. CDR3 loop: CASSLGILTGELFF. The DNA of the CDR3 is TGCGCCAGCAGCTTAGGGATTCTCACCGGGGAGCTGTTTTTT. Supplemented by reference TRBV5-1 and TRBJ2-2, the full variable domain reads KAGVTQTPRYLIKTRGQQVTLSCSPISGHRSVSWYQQTPGQGLQFLFEYFSETQRNKGNFPGRFSGRQFSNSRSEMNVSTLELGDSALYLCASSLGILTGELFFGEGSRLTVL.